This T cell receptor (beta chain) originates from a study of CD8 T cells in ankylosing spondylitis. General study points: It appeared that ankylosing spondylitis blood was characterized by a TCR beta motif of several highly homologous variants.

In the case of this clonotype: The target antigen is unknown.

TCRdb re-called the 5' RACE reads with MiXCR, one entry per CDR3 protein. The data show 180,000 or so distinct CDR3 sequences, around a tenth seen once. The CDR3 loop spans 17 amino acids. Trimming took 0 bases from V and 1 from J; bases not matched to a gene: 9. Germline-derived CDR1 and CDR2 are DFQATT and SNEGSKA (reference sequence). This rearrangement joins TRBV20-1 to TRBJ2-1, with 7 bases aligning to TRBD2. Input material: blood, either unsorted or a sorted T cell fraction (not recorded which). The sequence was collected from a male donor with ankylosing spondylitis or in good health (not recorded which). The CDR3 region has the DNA TGCAGTGCTAGAGATTACCATCTCGGGGGGTCCTACAATGAGCAGTTCTTC. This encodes CSARDYHLGGSYNEQFF.